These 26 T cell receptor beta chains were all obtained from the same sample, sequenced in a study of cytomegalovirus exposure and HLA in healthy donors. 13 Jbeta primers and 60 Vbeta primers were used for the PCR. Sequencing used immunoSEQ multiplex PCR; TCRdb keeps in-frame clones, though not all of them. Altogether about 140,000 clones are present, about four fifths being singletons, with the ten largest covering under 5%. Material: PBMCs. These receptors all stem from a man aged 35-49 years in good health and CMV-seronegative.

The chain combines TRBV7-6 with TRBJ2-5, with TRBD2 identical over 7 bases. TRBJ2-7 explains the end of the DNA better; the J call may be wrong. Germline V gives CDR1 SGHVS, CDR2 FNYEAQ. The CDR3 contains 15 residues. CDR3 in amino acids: CASSPRAGSSYEQYF. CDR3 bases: TGTGCCAGCAGCCCCAGAGCGGGGAGTTCCTACGAGCAGTACTTC.

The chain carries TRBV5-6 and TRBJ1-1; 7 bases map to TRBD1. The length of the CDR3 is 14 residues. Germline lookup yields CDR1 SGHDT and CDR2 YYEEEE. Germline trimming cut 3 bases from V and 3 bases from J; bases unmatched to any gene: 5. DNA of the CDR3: TGTGCCAGCAGCTGGGGACAGAGCTACACTGAAGCTTTCTTT. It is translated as CASSWGQSYTEAFF.

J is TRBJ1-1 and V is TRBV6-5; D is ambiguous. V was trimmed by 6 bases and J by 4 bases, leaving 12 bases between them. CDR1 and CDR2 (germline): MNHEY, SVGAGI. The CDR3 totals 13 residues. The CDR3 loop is CASSPAASTEAFF. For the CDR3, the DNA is TGTGCCAGCAGCCCGGCGGCGAGCACTGAAGCTTTCTTT.

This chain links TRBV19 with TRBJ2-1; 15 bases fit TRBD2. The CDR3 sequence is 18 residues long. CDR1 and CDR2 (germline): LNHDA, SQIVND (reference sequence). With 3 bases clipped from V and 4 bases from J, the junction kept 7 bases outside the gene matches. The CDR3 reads CASSIPGLAGGRYNEQFF. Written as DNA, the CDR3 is TGTGCCAGTAGTATCCCAGGACTAGCGGGGGGGCGGTACAATGAGCAGTTCTTC. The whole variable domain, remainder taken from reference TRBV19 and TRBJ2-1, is DGGITQSPKYLFRKEGQNVTLSCEQNLNHDAMYWYRQDPGQGLRLIYYSQIVNDFQKGDIAEGYSVSREKKESFPLTVTSAQKNPTAFYLCASSIPGLAGGRYNEQFFGPGTRLTVL.

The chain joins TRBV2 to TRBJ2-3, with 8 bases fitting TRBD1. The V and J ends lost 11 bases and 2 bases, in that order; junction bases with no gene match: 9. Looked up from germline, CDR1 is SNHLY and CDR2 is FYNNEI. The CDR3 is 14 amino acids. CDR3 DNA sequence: TGTGCCCTCGCGCGGGACAGGTCCACAGATACGCAGTATTTT. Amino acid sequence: CALARDRSTDTQYF.

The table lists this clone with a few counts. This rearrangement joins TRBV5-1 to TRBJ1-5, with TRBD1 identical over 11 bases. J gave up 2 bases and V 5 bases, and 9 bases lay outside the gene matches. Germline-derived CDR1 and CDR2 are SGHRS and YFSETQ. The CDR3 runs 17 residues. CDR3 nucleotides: TGCGCCAGCAGTGAAGGACAGGGGGCCTCGGGCAATCAGCCCCAGCATTTT. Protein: CASSEGQGASGNQPQHF.

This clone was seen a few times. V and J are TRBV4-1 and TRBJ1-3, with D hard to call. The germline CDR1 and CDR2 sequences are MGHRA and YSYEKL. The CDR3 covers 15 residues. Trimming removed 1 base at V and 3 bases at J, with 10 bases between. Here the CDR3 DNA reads TGCGCCAGCAGCCAAGTCCTGCCAGTTGGAAACACCATATATTTT. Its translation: CASSQVLPVGNTIYF.

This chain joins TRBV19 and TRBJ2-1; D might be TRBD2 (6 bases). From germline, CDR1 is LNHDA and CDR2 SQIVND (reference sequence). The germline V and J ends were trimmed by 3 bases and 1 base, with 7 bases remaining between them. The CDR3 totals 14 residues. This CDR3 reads CASSISGSYNEQFF. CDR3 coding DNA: TGTGCCAGTAGTATTAGCGGATCCTACAATGAGCAGTTCTTC.

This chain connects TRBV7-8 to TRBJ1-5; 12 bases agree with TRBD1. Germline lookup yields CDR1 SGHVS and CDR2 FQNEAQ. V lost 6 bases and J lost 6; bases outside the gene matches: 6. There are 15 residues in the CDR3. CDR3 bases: TGTGCCAGCAGTTCCGGGACAGGGGGCCGTCAGCCCCAGCATTTT. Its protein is CASSSGTGGRQPQHF.

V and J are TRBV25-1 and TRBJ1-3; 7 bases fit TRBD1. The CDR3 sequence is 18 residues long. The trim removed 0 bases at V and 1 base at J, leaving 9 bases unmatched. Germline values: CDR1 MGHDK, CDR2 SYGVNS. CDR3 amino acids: CASSEYPQAGGSGNTIYF. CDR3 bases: TGTGCCAGCAGTGAATATCCCCAGGCAGGGGGGTCTGGAAACACCATATATTTT.

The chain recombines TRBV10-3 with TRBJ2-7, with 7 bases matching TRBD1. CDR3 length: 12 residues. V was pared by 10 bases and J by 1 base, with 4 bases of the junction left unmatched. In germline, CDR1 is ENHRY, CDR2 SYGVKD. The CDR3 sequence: CATLGQSYEQYF. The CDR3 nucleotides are TGTGCCACCCTGGGACAGTCCTACGAGCAGTACTTC.

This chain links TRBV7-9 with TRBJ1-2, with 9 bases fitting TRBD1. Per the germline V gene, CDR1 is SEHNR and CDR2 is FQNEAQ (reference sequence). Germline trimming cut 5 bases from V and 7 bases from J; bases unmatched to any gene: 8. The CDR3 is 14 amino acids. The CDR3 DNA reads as TGTGCCAGCAGCCTTTTACAGGGGGCGTTTGGCTACACCTTC. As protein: CASSLLQGAFGYTF.

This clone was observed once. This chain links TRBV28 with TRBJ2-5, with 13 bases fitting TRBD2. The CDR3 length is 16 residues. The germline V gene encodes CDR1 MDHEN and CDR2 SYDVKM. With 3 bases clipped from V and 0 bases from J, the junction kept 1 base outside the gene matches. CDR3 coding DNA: TGTGCCAGCAGTTTGGGACTAGCGGGGAACCAAGAGACCCAGTACTTC. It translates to CASSLGLAGNQETQYF.

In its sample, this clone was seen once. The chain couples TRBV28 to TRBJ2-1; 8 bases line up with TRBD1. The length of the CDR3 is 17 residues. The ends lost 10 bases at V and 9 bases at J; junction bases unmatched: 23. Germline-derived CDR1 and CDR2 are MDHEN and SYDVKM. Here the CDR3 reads CATSRPVRAGRGLEQFF. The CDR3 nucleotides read TGTGCCACCTCTCGGCCGGTGAGGGCTGGCAGGGGGCTTGAGCAGTTCTTC.

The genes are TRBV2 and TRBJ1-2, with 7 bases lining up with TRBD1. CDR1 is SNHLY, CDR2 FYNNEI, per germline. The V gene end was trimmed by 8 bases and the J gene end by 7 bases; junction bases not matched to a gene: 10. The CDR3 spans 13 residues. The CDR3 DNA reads TGTGCCAGCCAAGGACAGGCTGAGGCTGGCTACACCTTC. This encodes CASQGQAEAGYTF.

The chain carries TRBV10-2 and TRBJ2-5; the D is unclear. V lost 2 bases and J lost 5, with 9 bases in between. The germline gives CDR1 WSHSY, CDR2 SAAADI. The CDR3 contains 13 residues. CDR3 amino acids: CASSEASWETQYF. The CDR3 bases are TGCGCCAGCAGTGAGGCTAGTTGGGAGACCCAGTACTTC.

CDR3 protein: CASSSWTGLGVNQPQHF. The CDR3 DNA reads as TGTGCCAGCAGTTCCTGGACAGGGTTAGGAGTCAATCAGCCCCAGCATTTT. This chain uses TRBV28 with TRBJ1-5; 8 bases line up with TRBD1. Germline V gives CDR1 MDHEN, CDR2 SYDVKM. The CDR3 length is 17 residues. The V gene end was trimmed by 4 bases and the J gene end by 3 bases; junction bases not matched to a gene: 11.

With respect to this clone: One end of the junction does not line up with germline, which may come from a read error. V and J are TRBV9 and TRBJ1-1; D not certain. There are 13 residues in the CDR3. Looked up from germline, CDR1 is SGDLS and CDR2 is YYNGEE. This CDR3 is CAGSEGHAGGAFF. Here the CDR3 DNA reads TGTGCCGGCAGCGAGGGTCATGCGGGTGGAGCTTTCTTT.

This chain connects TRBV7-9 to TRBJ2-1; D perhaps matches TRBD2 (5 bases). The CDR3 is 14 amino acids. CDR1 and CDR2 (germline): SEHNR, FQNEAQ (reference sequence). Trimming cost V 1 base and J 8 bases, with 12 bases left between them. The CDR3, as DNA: TGTGCCAGCAGCTTAGGAGGGTTACTCGATGAGCAGTTCTTC. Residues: CASSLGGLLDEQFF. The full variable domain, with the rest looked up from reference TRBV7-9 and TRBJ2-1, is DTGVSQNPRHKITKRGQNVTFRCDPISEHNRLYWYRQTLGQGPEFLTYFQNEAQLEKSRLLSDRFSAERPKGSFSTLEIQRTEQGDSAMYLCASSLGGLLDEQFFGPGTRLTVL.

CDR3 amino acids: CSVDTGTGGNIQYF. In DNA form, the CDR3 reads TGCAGCGTGGACACCGGGACAGGGGGTAACATTCAGTACTTC. The J gene is TRBJ2-4, the V gene TRBV29-1, with 11 bases identical to TRBD1. The trim removed 6 bases at V and 7 bases at J, leaving 8 bases unmatched. Germline CDR1 is SQVTM and CDR2 is ANQGSEA. This CDR3 is built from 14 residues.

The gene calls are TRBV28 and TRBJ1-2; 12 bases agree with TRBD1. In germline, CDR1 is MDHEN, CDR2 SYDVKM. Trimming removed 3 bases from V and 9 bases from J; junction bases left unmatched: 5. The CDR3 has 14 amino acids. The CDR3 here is CASSFGTGGPSYTF. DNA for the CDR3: TGTGCCAGCAGTTTTGGGACAGGGGGCCCCAGCTACACCTTC.

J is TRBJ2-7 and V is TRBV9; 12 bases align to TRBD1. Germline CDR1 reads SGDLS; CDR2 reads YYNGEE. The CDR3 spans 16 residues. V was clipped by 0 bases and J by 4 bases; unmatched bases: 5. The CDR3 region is CASSVGAGQGAYEQYF. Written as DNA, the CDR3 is TGTGCCAGCAGCGTAGGGGCGGGACAGGGGGCTTACGAGCAGTACTTC.

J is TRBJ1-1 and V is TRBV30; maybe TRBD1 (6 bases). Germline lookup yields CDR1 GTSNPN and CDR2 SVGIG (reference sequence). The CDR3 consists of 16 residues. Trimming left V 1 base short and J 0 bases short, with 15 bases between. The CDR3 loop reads CAWSGTPRGLNTEAFF. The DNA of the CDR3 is TGTGCCTGGAGTGGCACCCCCAGGGGCCTGAACACTGAAGCTTTCTTT.

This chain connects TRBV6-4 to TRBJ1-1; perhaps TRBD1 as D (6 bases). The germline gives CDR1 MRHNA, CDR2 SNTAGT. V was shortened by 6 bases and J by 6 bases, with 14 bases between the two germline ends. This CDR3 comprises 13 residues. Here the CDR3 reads CASSNIAGAEAFF. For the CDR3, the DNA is TGTGCCAGCAGCAACATCGCAGGGGCTGAAGCTTTCTTT.

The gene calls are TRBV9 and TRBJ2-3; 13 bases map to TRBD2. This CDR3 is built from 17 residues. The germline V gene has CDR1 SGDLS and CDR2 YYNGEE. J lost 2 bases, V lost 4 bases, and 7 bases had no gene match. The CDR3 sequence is CASSTTSGGAFTDTQYF. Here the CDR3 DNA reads TGTGCCAGCAGCACCACTAGCGGGGGGGCCTTCACAGATACGCAGTATTTT.

The CDR3 here is CSVTGGAYEKLFF. As DNA, the CDR3 is TGCAGCGTTACAGGGGGCGCGTATGAAAAACTGTTTTTT. This sequence joins TRBV29-1 and TRBJ1-4; 9 nucleotides agree with TRBD1. Germline V gives CDR1 SQVTM, CDR2 ANQGSEA. V gave up 5 bases and J gave up 6 bases; unmatched junction bases: 4. The CDR3 extends over 13 amino acids.